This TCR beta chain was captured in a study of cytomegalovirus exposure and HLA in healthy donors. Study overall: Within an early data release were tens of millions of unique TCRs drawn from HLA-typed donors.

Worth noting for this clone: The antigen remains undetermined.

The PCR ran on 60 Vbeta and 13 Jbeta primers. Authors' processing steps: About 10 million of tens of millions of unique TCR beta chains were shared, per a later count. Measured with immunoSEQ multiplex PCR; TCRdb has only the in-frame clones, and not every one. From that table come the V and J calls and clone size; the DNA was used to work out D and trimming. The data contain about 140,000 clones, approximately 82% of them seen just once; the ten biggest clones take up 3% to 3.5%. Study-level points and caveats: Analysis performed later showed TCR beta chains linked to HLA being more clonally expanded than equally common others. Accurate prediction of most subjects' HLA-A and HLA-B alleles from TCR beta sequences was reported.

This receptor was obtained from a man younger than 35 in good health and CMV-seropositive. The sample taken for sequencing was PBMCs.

CDR3 region: CASSPKPPLLRGGSTDTQYF. CDR3 nucleotides: TGTGCCAGCAGTCCCAAACCCCCTTTGTTGCGGGGGGGAAGCACAGATACGCAGTATTTT. The rearrangement links TRBV27 to TRBJ2-3; 9 nucleotides align to TRBD2. V was pared by 5 bases and J by 0 bases, with 18 bases of the junction left unmatched. The CDR3 runs to 20 residues. In germline, CDR1 is MNHEY, CDR2 SMNVEV (reference sequence).